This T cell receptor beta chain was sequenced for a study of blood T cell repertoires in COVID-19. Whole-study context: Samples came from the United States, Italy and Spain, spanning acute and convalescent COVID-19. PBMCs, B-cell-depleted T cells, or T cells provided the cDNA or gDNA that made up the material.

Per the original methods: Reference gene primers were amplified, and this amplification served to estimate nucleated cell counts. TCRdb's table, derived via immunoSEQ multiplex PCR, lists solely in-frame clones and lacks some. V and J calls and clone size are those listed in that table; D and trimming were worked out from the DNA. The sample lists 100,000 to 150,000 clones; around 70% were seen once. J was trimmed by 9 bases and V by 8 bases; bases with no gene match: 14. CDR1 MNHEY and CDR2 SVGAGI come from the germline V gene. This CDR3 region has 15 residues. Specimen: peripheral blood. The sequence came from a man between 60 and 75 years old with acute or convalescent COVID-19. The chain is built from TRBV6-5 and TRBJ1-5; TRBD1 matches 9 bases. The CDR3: CASAGTGHNMGPQHF. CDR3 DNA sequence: TGTGCCAGCGCGGGGACAGGGCACAACATGGGGCCCCAGCATTTT.